Following are 21 T cell receptor beta chains from one sample sequenced in a study of shared clonotypes between healthy human individuals. Terminally differentiated effector memory CD45RA+ cells were left out of the naive CD8 fraction, which was CD45RO-negative and positively selected for CCR7. The repertoire was sequenced with immunoSEQ multiplex PCR; TCRdb's copy has only in-frame clones and lacks some. The sample consists of 550,000 to 750,000 clones, about 91% of them appearing once. Sample: naive CD8+ T cells sorted from blood. These receptors originate from a man aged 30 to 45 in good health.

This chain links TRBV7-9 with TRBJ1-1; weak D call: TRBD1 (5 bases). CDR3 size: 15 residues. From germline, CDR1 is SEHNR and CDR2 FQNEAQ (reference sequence). The V gene lost 5 bases and the J gene lost 0 bases, with 13 bases spanning the gap. CDR3 coding DNA: TGTGCCAGCAGCCAGGGTGGTGCACTGAACACTGAAGCTTTCTTT. Its protein product is CASSQGGALNTEAFF.

The V gene is TRBV5-4, the J gene TRBJ1-4, with no clear D. CDR1 is SGHNT and CDR2 is YYREEE in the germline V gene (reference sequence). CDR3 size: 13 residues. The V gene lost 1 base and the J gene lost 6 bases, with 7 bases spanning the gap. DNA for the CDR3: TGTGCCAGCAGCTTGATGGGAGATGAAAAACTGTTTTTT. Translating gives CASSLMGDEKLFF.

The table lists this clone with a count of one. This rearrangement joins TRBV15 to TRBJ2-7; D is tentatively TRBD1 or TRBD2 (5 bases each). The CDR3 spans 15 residues. The V end was cut by 3 bases, the J end by 2 bases, with 14 bases between. Germline values: CDR1 LNHNV, CDR2 YYDKDF (reference sequence). The CDR3 sequence is CATSSAGTDPYEQYF. DNA for the CDR3: TGTGCCACCAGCAGCGCAGGGACCGATCCCTACGAGCAGTACTTC.

Details on this clone: The sample has other DNA sequences that encode this CDR3 too. The rearrangement links TRBV11-2 to TRBJ2-1; the match to TRBD2 covers 11 bases. With 6 bases clipped from V and 4 bases from J, the junction kept 2 bases outside the gene matches. Germline V CDR1 and CDR2: SGHAT, FQNNGV. CDR3 length equals 14 residues. The CDR3 is CASRTSGSYNEQFF. CDR3 bases: TGTGCCAGCAGAACTAGCGGGAGTTACAATGAGCAGTTCTTC.

This rearrangement joins TRBV28 to TRBJ1-2; no definite D call. CDR3 length: 14 amino acids. CDR1 and CDR2 (germline): MDHEN, SYDVKM. The ends were cut back, 3 bases at V and 6 bases at J, with 14 bases in the middle. The CDR3 spells CASSFGVTSDGYTF. The DNA of the CDR3 is TGTGCCAGCAGTTTCGGGGTCACCTCGGATGGCTACACCTTC.

The V and J genes are TRBV29-1 and TRBJ1-2; D not certain. The CDR3 length is 11 residues. Germline CDR1 is SQVTM and CDR2 is ANQGSEA. The germline V and J ends were trimmed by 7 bases and 6 bases, with 12 bases remaining between them. CDR3 in DNA: TGCAGCGCCGAGTTGGAGGATGGCTACACCTTC. It encodes CSAELEDGYTF.

This clone has only one observation. V and J are TRBV25-1 and TRBJ1-1; D gene unclear. The CDR3 loop spans 15 amino acids. V shed 2 bases and J shed 6 bases, with 16 bases lying between them. The germline CDR1 and CDR2 sequences are MGHDK and SYGVNS. The CDR3 is CASSEPKKLQAEAFF. The CDR3 DNA is TGTGCCAGCAGTGAACCGAAGAAACTCCAGGCTGAAGCTTTCTTT.

The rearrangement uses TRBV14 and TRBJ2-7; D not certain. V was shortened by 2 bases and J by 6 bases, with 8 bases between the two germline ends. Looked up from germline, CDR1 is SGHDN and CDR2 is FVKESK. This CDR3 has 12 amino acids. The CDR3 nucleotides are TGTGCCAGCAGCCAACACCCCGGCGAGCAGTACTTC. Its translation is CASSQHPGEQYF.

Comment on this clone: Other DNA variants within this sample encode the same CDR3. The chain couples TRBV7-9 to TRBJ2-2; D is possibly TRBD2 (6 bases). V was cut by 3 bases and J by 4 bases, with 6 bases left in between. The CDR3 spans 13 residues. Germline V CDR1 and CDR2: SEHNR, FQNEAQ (reference sequence). CDR3 amino acids: CASSLGGTGELFF. Written as DNA, the CDR3 is TGTGCCAGCAGCTTGGGGGGCACCGGGGAGCTGTTTTTT.

This chain joins TRBV7-9 and TRBJ2-1, with TRBD2 matching 13 bases. CDR1 is SEHNR and CDR2 is FQNEAQ in the germline V gene (reference sequence). Trimming at V came to 1 base and at J to 8 bases, leaving 2 bases not matched to a gene. The length of the CDR3 is 15 residues. In DNA, the CDR3 is TGTGCCAGCAGCTTAGGACTAGCGGGAGGCTATGAGCAGTTCTTC. Its translation: CASSLGLAGGYEQFF.

This clone came up once. J is TRBJ2-2 and V is TRBV28; 9 bases are a match to TRBD1. J gave up 7 bases and V 6 bases, and 9 bases lay outside the gene matches. CDR1 and CDR2 from the germline V gene are MDHEN and SYDVKM. The CDR3 contains 15 residues. CDR3 DNA sequence: TGTGCCAGCAGCTTTGGGACAGGGCCAATCGGGGAGCTGTTTTTT. Residues: CASSFGTGPIGELFF.

V and J are TRBV7-9 and TRBJ2-4; D possibly corresponds to TRBD2 (5 bases). CDR3 length: 19 amino acids. Germline V gives CDR1 SEHNR, CDR2 FQNEAQ (reference sequence). V was clipped by 7 bases and J by 0 bases, with 25 bases between them. DNA of the CDR3: TGTGCCAGCACTCCCCCGGCTAGCCTCGGTTCTGTAGCCAAAAACATTCAGTACTTC. Protein sequence: CASTPPASLGSVAKNIQYF.

This sequence joins TRBV5-1 and TRBJ2-7; maybe TRBD2 (6 bases). CDR3 length: 15 amino acids. The germline V and J ends were trimmed by 1 base and 0 bases, with 11 bases remaining between them. Germline V gives CDR1 SGHRS, CDR2 YFSETQ. CDR3 sequence reads: CASSLSDYPSYEQYF. In DNA form, the CDR3 reads TGCGCCAGCAGCTTGTCGGACTACCCCTCCTACGAGCAGTACTTC.

The chain links TRBV2 to TRBJ1-3; D perhaps matches TRBD1 (6 bases). The CDR3 has 16 residues. Trimming removed 0 bases at V and 5 bases at J, with 14 bases between. Per germline, CDR1 SNHLY and CDR2 FYNNEI. The chain's CDR3 is CASSEAGGLGRNTIYF. CDR3 nucleotide sequence: TGTGCCAGCAGTGAAGCAGGGGGTCTTGGAAGAAACACCATATATTTT.

CDR3 coding DNA: TGTGCCAGCAGTGCGAGGCAGGGGATGGTCGGGTCCTACAATGAGCAGTTCTTC. It codes for CASSARQGMVGSYNEQFF. The V call is TRBV6-1, the J call TRBJ2-1; weak D call: TRBD1 (6 bases). This CDR3 has 18 residues. Trimming cost V 4 bases and J 1 base, with 20 bases left between them. The germline gives CDR1 MNHNS, CDR2 SASEGT.

The rearrangement joins TRBV18 to TRBJ1-3, with 9 bases aligning to TRBD1. CDR1 is KGHSH, CDR2 LQKENI, per germline. The CDR3 has 19 amino acids. V trimming: 1 base; J trimming: 3 bases; junction bases outside the gene matches: 13. Here the CDR3 DNA reads TGTGCCAGCTCACCACGTGACAGGGGGAAAGGATATCGTGGAAACACCATATATTTT. Its translation: CASSPRDRGKGYRGNTIYF. Together with reference TRBV18 and TRBJ1-3, the CDR3 gives the full variable domain: NAGVMQNPRHLVRRRGQEARLRCSPMKGHSHVYWYRQLPEEGLKFMVYLQKENIIDESGMPKERFSAEFPKEGPSILRIQQVVRGDSAAYFCASSPRDRGKGYRGNTIYFGEGSWLTVV.

The chain has TRBV11-2 and TRBJ2-7; 13 bases are shared with TRBD2. The length of the CDR3 is 16 residues. CDR1 and CDR2 (germline): SGHAT, FQNNGV. V trimming: 4 bases; J trimming: 4 bases; junction bases outside the gene matches: 7. The DNA of the CDR3 is TGTGCCAGCAGCTCCGGACTAGCGGGAGAGGTATACGAGCAGTACTTC. This gives the protein CASSSGLAGEVYEQYF.

The chain couples TRBV6-6 to TRBJ1-2; D remains unclear. The CDR3 extends over 16 amino acids. The V gene lost 2 bases and the J gene lost 3 bases, with 16 bases spanning the gap. Germline-derived CDR1 and CDR2 are MNHNY and SVGAGI (reference sequence). The CDR3 loop reads CASSYTDGAKDYGYTF. As DNA, the CDR3 is TGTGCCAGCAGTTACACGGACGGTGCAAAGGACTATGGCTACACCTTC.

The CDR3 coding sequence is TGTGCCAGCAGCCGCGCGAGACAGGAGTACAATGAGCAGTTCTTC. Protein product: CASSRARQEYNEQFF. The chain is built from TRBV11-2 and TRBJ2-1; maybe TRBD1 (6 bases). Trimming took off 5 bases at V and 4 bases at J, with 15 bases between the two ends. Per germline, CDR1 SGHAT and CDR2 FQNNGV. The CDR3 is made up of 15 amino acids. The full variable domain, with the rest looked up from reference TRBV11-2 and TRBJ2-1, is EAGVAQSPRYKIIEKRQSVAFWCNPISGHATLYWYQQILGQGPKLLIQFQNNGVVDDSQLPKDRFSAERLKGVDSTLKIQPAKLEDSAVYLCASSRARQEYNEQFFGPGTRLTVL.

The chain uses TRBV2 and TRBJ2-7; TRBD1 might be the D (6 bases). The V gene's germline CDR1 is SNHLY and CDR2 FYNNEI. The CDR3 runs 15 residues. V lost 1 base to trimming and J lost 0 bases, with 10 bases between them. The CDR3 sequence is CASSEGPRGSYEQYF. For the CDR3, the DNA is TGTGCCAGCAGTGAAGGTCCCAGGGGCTCCTACGAGCAGTACTTC.

The J gene is TRBJ2-2, the V gene TRBV7-6, with D perhaps given as TRBD1 or TRBD2 (5 bases each). The CDR3 length is 15 residues. The germline gives CDR1 SGHVS, CDR2 FNYEAQ. V gave up 5 bases and J gave up 5 bases, with 15 bases separating them. In DNA form, the CDR3 reads TGTGCCAGCAGCCCCGTCGGGAAGGGGACCGGGGAGCTGTTTTTT. It yields the protein CASSPVGKGTGELFF.